This T cell receptor (beta chain) emerged from a study of blood T cell repertoires in COVID-19. Overall study: The United States, Italy and Spain provided the acute and convalescent COVID-19 samples.

The repertoire was sequenced with immunoSEQ multiplex PCR; TCRdb's copy has only in-frame clones and lacks some. Of approximately 220,000 clones listed, 83% were seen once; the top ten hold approximately 4%. V gave up 4 bases and J gave up 3 bases, with 9 bases separating them. The CDR3 runs to 13 residues. The V gene's germline CDR1 is MNHEY and CDR2 SVGAGI. The sample comprised PBMCs or T cells enriched from blood (not recorded which). This receptor was taken from a woman aged 35 to 49 who had been exposed to COVID-19. The chain is built from TRBV6-5 and TRBJ1-2, with D possibly matching TRBD1 (6 bases). CDR3 coding DNA: TGTGCCAGCAGTTCGGACAGTTACTATGGCTACACCTTC. It translates to CASSSDSYYGYTF.